The clone carrying this TCR beta chain has only one observation. What it binds is unknown. Time point denoted: blood from clinic visit 5 months post-surgery; TSC patient then seizure free. The sequenced cases were selected for having the highest brain T cell transcript signatures. Patients received at least one anti-epileptic drug before surgery. The sample comes from a study of brain T cells in children with intractable seizures. This CDR3 comprises 16 residues. V was pared by 3 bases and J by 7 bases, with 15 bases of the junction left unmatched. Germline CDR1 reads GTSNPN; CDR2 reads SVGIG (reference sequence). Here immunoSEQ multiplex PCR was the method, and the copy in TCRdb shows in-frame clones only, minus some. Of around 340,000 clones listed, 93% are singletons. General observations from the study: Patients' HCMV serostatus was unknown; virus specificity rests on CDR3 similarity alone.

The clonotype comes from a boy under two years old with tuberous sclerosis and intractable seizures. The source material was peripheral blood, sampled approximately 5 months after surgery. The chain is built from TRBV30 and TRBJ2-1, with TRBD1 matching over 7 bases. The CDR3: CAWSHITGVPRNEQFF. The CDR3 DNA is TGTGCCTGGAGCCATATCACAGGGGTGCCTAGGAATGAGCAGTTCTTC.